The sequence of this T cell receptor beta chain was determined in a study of OX40 agonist ivuxolimab in advanced cancers. General study points: Low normalized T-cell clonal expansion was additionally recorded for some nonresponders. CD4+ and CD8+ T cells in blood underwent clonal expansion by week 6 at 0.1 to 3.0 mg/kg.

Some clones are missing from TCRdb's copy, which holds only in-frame ones; the method was immunoSEQ multiplex PCR. Of around 140,000 clones detected, just over 90% appear once; the ten largest clones hold less than 1.1%. Concerning this clone itself: The antigen is undetermined.

Trimming took 5 bases from V and 2 from J, leaving 19 bases between them. Looked up from germline, CDR1 is MDHEN and CDR2 is SYDVKM. CDR3 length: 17 amino acids. Here the sequenced sample was CD4+ or CD8+ T cells sorted from blood, taken in a trial of the OX40 agonist ivuxolimab. This TCR derives from an adult with an advanced solid tumor such as melanoma, head and neck, liver or kidney cancer. The chain couples TRBV28 to TRBJ2-1; either TRBD1 or TRBD2 may supply D (5 bases each). The CDR3 is CASSPSFARDAYNEQFF. CDR3 in DNA: TGTGCCAGCAGTCCGAGCTTCGCCCGGGACGCCTACAATGAGCAGTTCTTC.